Here is one TCR beta chain with its context. What antigen it recognizes has not been identified. Base qualities are not recorded, but no much larger clone differs from it by a single base. The junction shows trimming of 5 bases on V and 1 base on J, and the gene matches do not reach 2 bases of it. The CDR3, cysteine through phenylalanine, is 14 amino acids long. Left in the record is the CDR3 DNA by itself, 42 bases read in frame from the first base. As encoded in the germline V gene (reference sequence), CDR1 is LNHDA while CDR2 is SQIVND. The cohort comprised around 31 patients with locally advanced or metastatic urothelial carcinoma treated at Memorial Sloan Kettering on a trial protocol. Peripheral blood mononuclear cells were collected pretreatment and during treatment, with between 1 and 8 total time points obtained per patient. The Qiagen DNeasy Blood extraction kit was used to purify genomic DNA from total PBMCs and from tumor samples. Collected pretreatment and during treatment, PBMCs were isolated and stored as previously described.

This record comes from a study of PD-L1 blockade in urothelial cancer (dated by TCRdb to about 2017). With regard to the full study: Every patient began therapy at some point between 2013 and 2015 and was given atezolizumab 1,200 mg intravenously every 3 weeks. About 90% of the roughly 29 patients were males with bladder-origin urothelial cancer, and about 65% of the roughly 30 reported a prior smoking history. An ECOG performance status of 0 or 1 was recorded for the patients, and 0 to 3 prior chemotherapy regimens had been received by the patients. Blood samples were analyzed 3 weeks after the start of treatment (second dose) and 6 weeks after the start of treatment. A median of 141,255 T cells and roughly 80,000 unique TCRs was obtained from blood samples, and a median clonality of approximately 0.08 was observed. Somatic, immune and clinical correlates of response to PD-L1 blockade with atezolizumab in urothelial cancer were the focus of an exploratory multi-omic analysis. Pretreatment tumor samples and matched peripheral blood, collected serially before and after atezolizumab treatment, underwent TCR sequencing. Durable clinical benefit was defined as progression-free survival longer than 6 months, and TCR features were also tested against progression-free and overall survival. In the same patients, pretreatment tumors underwent whole exome sequencing and RNA sequencing in addition to TCR sequencing. Roughly 9 patients reached durable clinical benefit, while some 19 patients did not. Pretreatment blood TCR-seq was available for about 30 patients, at least one posttreatment blood collection was obtained for some 25 patients, and tumor TCR-seq was available for some 25 patients. What the study reported, not specific to this receptor: Because of the small sample size (n of about 29) and the many exploratory analyses performed, the results are intended to be regarded as hypothesis-generating. Improved progression-free and overall survival was associated with having pretreatment peripheral blood TCR clonality below the median. At 3 weeks after the start of treatment, tumor-associated TCR clones in peripheral blood had expanded more in patients with durable benefit (n of about 21, p = 0.022).

Each PCR received spiked-in synthetic TCR analog templates so that absolute template abundance could be estimated from read counts. The immunoSEQ assay used bias-controlled V and J gene primers to amplify TCRbeta CDR3 regions from genomic DNA. Rearranged TCRbeta segments were sequenced at approximately 20X coverage. The original methods were these. Clustering was used to correct sequencing errors, and CDR3s were annotated against IMGT to assign V, D and J genes. Out-of-frame and stop-codon sequences were excluded, and only productive TCRbeta rearrangements were used in downstream analyses. To compute clonality, Shannon entropy was normalized by the log of the number of unique productive sequences and then subtracted from one. Fisher's exact test with Benjamini-Hochberg correction, at a threshold of adjusted p below 0.01, was used to find clones that differed between time points or between blood and tumor. This immuneACCESS table, as held by TCRdb, lists in-frame sequences with V and J called but not all clones. Of the missing ones, under half trace to an unresolved V gene in checked studies; the others have no known cause. Clonal size and the V and J genes are those of that table, whereas D and trimming came from the DNA. This sample comprises roughly 100,000 clones, about 85% of them detected only once. More than 2% of the sample belongs to the ten largest clones.

The sequence came from a man aged 50-59 years with urothelial cancer. The material was PBMCs, obtained around atezolizumab (anti-PD-L1) treatment. In this chain, TRBV19 is recombined with TRBJ1-1; 9 bases in between match TRBD1. The CDR3 here reads CASSGQGKNTEAFF. At the DNA level, the sequence is TGTGCCAGTAGTGGACAGGGGAAGAACACTGAAGCTTTCTTT. Outside the CDR3, residues come from the reference TRBV19 and TRBJ1-1 proteins, so the full variable domain is: DGGITQSPKYLFRKEGQNVTLSCEQNLNHDAMYWYRQDPGQGLRLIYYSQIVNDFQKGDIAEGYSVSREKKESFPLTVTSAQKNPTAFYLCASSGQGKNTEAFFGQGTRLTVV.